Below, one T cell receptor beta chain is given with its context. The sample is drawn from a study of chemoradiotherapy in HPV16-positive cancers. This CDR3 has 10 amino acids. The germline V and J ends were trimmed by 8 bases and 4 bases, with 3 bases remaining between them. CDR1 MNHEY and CDR2 SVGAGI come from the germline V gene. The protocol was immunoSEQ multiplex PCR, while the TCRdb copy is restricted to in-frame clones and leaves out a portion. The sample lists several thousand clones, around 84% occurring once. Specimen: tumor tissue, collected from a patient who underwent chemoradiotherapy. The gene calls are TRBV6-5 and TRBJ2-1; D is undetermined. This sequence originates from a human donor with HPV-associated anogenital cancer. For the CDR3, the DNA is TGTGCCAGCTCGTACAATGAGCAGTTCTTC. This gives the protein CASSYNEQFF.